These 30 T cell receptor beta chains were all obtained from the same sample, sequenced in a study of cytomegalovirus exposure and HLA in healthy donors listed by TCRdb under 2017. The library was generated by the immunoSEQ multiplex PCR assay. The table comes from immuneACCESS by way of TCRdb, which keeps in-frame sequences with V and J called. Part of the clones is missing from these tables; in studies checked, under half for an unresolved V gene and the rest for unknown reasons. The sample table shows about 180,000 clones, and about nine tenths are seen once. The top ten constitute roughly 2.5% of the sample. Specimen: PBMCs. Every receptor here comes from a man aged 18 to 30 in good health and CMV-seropositive.

The chain combines TRBV25-1 with TRBJ2-3, with D tentatively TRBD1 (6 bases). CDR3 length: 16 residues. Germline CDR1 is MGHDK and CDR2 is SYGVNS. V lost 3 bases to trimming and J lost 6 bases, with 19 bases between them. The CDR3: CASSDVGGAAHDTQYF. In nucleotides, the CDR3 is TGTGCCAGCAGTGACGTAGGGGGAGCGGCACACGATACGCAGTATTTT.

The chain is built from TRBV7-9 and TRBJ2-2; 8 bases align to TRBD1. Trimming removed 5 bases from V and 8 bases from J; junction bases left unmatched: 10. Per germline, CDR1 SEHNR and CDR2 FQNEAQ (reference sequence). The CDR3 is 15 amino acids. This CDR3 is CASSTWAGGEGELFF. The CDR3 coding sequence is TGTGCCAGCAGCACCTGGGCAGGGGGCGAAGGGGAGCTGTTTTTT. Filled out from reference TRBV7-9 and TRBJ2-2, the complete variable domain reads DTGVSQNPRHKITKRGQNVTFRCDPISEHNRLYWYRQTLGQGPEFLTYFQNEAQLEKSRLLSDRFSAERPKGSFSTLEIQRTEQGDSAMYLCASSTWAGGEGELFFGEGSRLTVL.

The chain recombines TRBV9 with TRBJ1-2; TRBD1 might be the D (5 bases). This CDR3 has 12 amino acids. V shed 7 bases and J shed 6 bases, with 13 bases lying between them. Per germline, CDR1 SGDLS and CDR2 YYNGEE. For the CDR3, the DNA is TGTGCCAGCGAGGCAGGGCACCATGGCTACACCTTC. It yields the protein CASEAGHHGYTF.

The chain joins TRBV27 to TRBJ2-7; maybe TRBD2 (5 bases). Trimming removed 10 bases from V and 2 bases from J, with 15 bases in between. The germline gives CDR1 MNHEY, CDR2 SMNVEV (reference sequence). The length of the CDR3 is 13 residues. CDR3 sequence reads: CATSLGRTYEQYF. The DNA of the CDR3 is TGTGCCACTAGCCTCGGCCGCACCTACGAGCAGTACTTC.

The rearrangement links TRBV7-8 to TRBJ1-2; 7 bases agree with TRBD1. Per germline, CDR1 SGHVS and CDR2 FQNEAQ. V was pared by 0 bases and J by 4 bases, with 5 bases of the junction left unmatched. There are 15 residues in the CDR3. CDR3: CASSLAGQPTYGYTF. Written as DNA, the CDR3 is TGTGCCAGCAGCTTAGCGGGACAGCCTACCTATGGCTACACCTTC. Based on the CDR3 plus reference TRBV7-8 and TRBJ1-2, the full variable domain is GAGVSQSPRYKVAKRGQDVALRCDPISGHVSLFWYQQALGQGPEFLTYFQNEAQLDKSGLPSDRFFAERPEGSVSTLKIQRTQQEDSAVYLCASSLAGQPTYGYTFGSGTRLTVV.

The gene calls are TRBV4-2 and TRBJ2-3; weak D call: TRBD1 (5 bases). Between the trimmed V and J ends, which lost 0 bases and 2 bases, there was a span of 9 bases. The CDR3 sequence is 15 residues long. Per the germline V gene, CDR1 is LGHNA and CDR2 is YNFKEQ. CDR3 sequence: CASSQEGLFTDTQYF. The DNA for the CDR3 is TGTGCCAGCAGCCAAGAGGGGCTGTTCACAGATACGCAGTATTTT.

The chain uses TRBV30 and TRBJ1-5; D uncertain. V lost 2 bases and J lost 7, with 12 bases in between. This CDR3 spans 13 amino acids. Germline CDR1 reads GTSNPN; CDR2 reads SVGIG (reference sequence). The CDR3 protein is CAWSTTPGQPQHF. In DNA form, the CDR3 reads TGTGCCTGGAGTACCACACCGGGGCAGCCCCAGCATTTT.

The chain carries TRBV7-9 and TRBJ2-4; TRBD1 is a possible D gene (5 bases). Trimming pared 8 bases from V and 0 bases from J, leaving 14 bases between. This CDR3 has 15 residues. Per the germline V gene, CDR1 is SEHNR and CDR2 is FQNEAQ (reference sequence). Here the CDR3 reads CASAADSIAKNIQYF. The CDR3 DNA is TGTGCCAGCGCAGCCGACAGCATAGCCAAAAACATTCAGTACTTC.

V usage is TRBV4-3 and J usage is TRBJ1-1; no clear D. Germline assignment: CDR1 LGHNA and CDR2 YSLEER. V was pared by 0 bases and J by 1 base, with 12 bases between. CDR3 size: 16 residues. The CDR3 DNA sequence: TGCGCCAGCAGCCAAGATAGGTATTCGGGGAACACTGAAGCTTTCTTT. Translation gives CASSQDRYSGNTEAFF.

This rearrangement joins TRBV5-1 to TRBJ2-5, with TRBD1 identical over 12 bases. V gave up 4 bases and J gave up 4 bases; unmatched junction bases: 8. There are 16 residues in the CDR3. CDR1 and CDR2 from the germline V gene are SGHRS and YFSETQ. CDR3 DNA sequence: TGCGCCAGCAGCCGAGGGACAGGGGGCCGAGGAGAGACCCAGTACTTC. Residues: CASSRGTGGRGETQYF. Full variable domain (missing parts from reference TRBV5-1 and TRBJ2-5): KAGVTQTPRYLIKTRGQQVTLSCSPISGHRSVSWYQQTPGQGLQFLFEYFSETQRNKGNFPGRFSGRQFSNSRSEMNVSTLELGDSALYLCASSRGTGGRGETQYFGPGTRLLVL.

The chain has TRBV7-2 and TRBJ1-5, with D perhaps TRBD1 (5 bases). V was clipped by 0 bases and J by 0 bases, with 9 bases between them. The CDR3 has 16 amino acids. The germline V gene has CDR1 SGHTA and CDR2 FQGNSA. CDR3 sequence: CASSLARTSSNQPQHF. In DNA, the CDR3 is TGTGCCAGCAGCTTAGCGCGGACAAGTAGCAATCAGCCCCAGCATTTT.

This clone was detected only once. The chain couples TRBV5-6 to TRBJ2-7; D gene ambiguous. The V end lost 2 bases, the J end lost 1 base, and 7 bases lay between the germline ends. The CDR3 sequence is 13 residues long. Looked up from germline, CDR1 is SGHDT and CDR2 is YYEEEE. The CDR3 nucleotides read TGTGCCAGCAGCTTCCCCGGGTCCTACGAGCAGTACTTC. The encoded protein is CASSFPGSYEQYF.

The rearrangement links TRBV4-1 to TRBJ1-1; D gene uncertain. The CDR3 loop spans 15 amino acids. Germline V lookup: CDR1 MGHRA, CDR2 YSYEKL. Trimming took off 0 bases at V and 6 bases at J, with 14 bases between the two ends. The CDR3, as DNA: TGCGCCAGCAGCCAAGATGGAGCCCCGTTCGCTGAAGCTTTCTTT. As protein: CASSQDGAPFAEAFF.

The chain has TRBV4-3 and TRBJ2-1; 10 bases fit TRBD1. After removal of 4 bases from V and 5 bases from J, the junction contained 8 bases not matched to a gene. The CDR3 covers 16 residues. Germline values: CDR1 LGHNA, CDR2 YSLEER. CDR3 sequence: CASSRTGTGVDNEQFF. CDR3 bases: TGCGCCAGCAGCCGAACCGGGACAGGGGTCGACAATGAGCAGTTCTTC.

The chain has TRBV5-6 and TRBJ2-6; D is possibly TRBD1 (6 bases). Trimming stripped 2 bases from V and 1 base from J, with 16 bases between. The CDR3 covers 18 residues. Per the germline V gene, CDR1 is SGHDT and CDR2 is YYEEEE. CDR3 coding DNA: TGTGCCAGCAGCTTTCGGTCGGCCAGGGGATCTGGGGCCAACGTCCTGACTTTC. It translates to CASSFRSARGSGANVLTF. Using reference TRBV5-6 and TRBJ2-6 for the parts outside the CDR3, the full variable domain is DAGVTQSPTHLIKTRGQQVTLRCSPKSGHDTVSWYQQALGQGPQFIFQYYEEEERQRGNFPDRFSGHQFPNYSSELNVNALLLGDSALYLCASSFRSARGSGANVLTFGAGSRLTVL.

J is TRBJ2-1 and V is TRBV28; 9 nucleotides match TRBD2. Trimming removed 10 bases from V and 4 bases from J; junction bases left unmatched: 11. Per the germline V gene, CDR1 is MDHEN and CDR2 is SYDVKM. CDR3 length: 15 residues. Here the CDR3 reads CATCPVAGGYNEQFF. Here the CDR3 DNA reads TGTGCCACCTGTCCAGTTGCGGGAGGGTACAATGAGCAGTTCTTC.

The chain carries TRBV7-2 and TRBJ2-5; D not certain. The CDR3 spans 14 residues. Trimming removed 4 bases at V and 4 bases at J, with 13 bases between. The germline V gene encodes CDR1 SGHTA and CDR2 FQGNSA. CDR3 in amino acids: CASSSLVGGETQYF. CDR3 nucleotides: TGTGCCAGCAGCTCCCTAGTTGGCGGAGAGACCCAGTACTTC.

This sequence joins TRBV6-5 and TRBJ2-7; 9 bases align to TRBD1. The V and J ends lost 10 bases and 3 bases, in that order; junction bases with no gene match: 7. The CDR3 spans 13 residues. The germline gives CDR1 MNHEY, CDR2 SVGAGI. The CDR3, as DNA: TGTGCCACAGCGGGACAGGGAAGCTACGAGCAGTACTTC. Residues: CATAGQGSYEQYF.

The chain employs TRBV4-2 and TRBJ2-5; 9 bases are shared with TRBD2. The CDR3 spans 15 residues. The germline gives CDR1 LGHNA, CDR2 YNFKEQ. J lost 2 bases, V lost 2 bases, and 3 bases had no gene match. The DNA for the CDR3 is TGTGCCAGCAGCCAACGACTAGCGGCACAAGAGACCCAGTACTTC. Encoded protein: CASSQRLAAQETQYF.

J is TRBJ2-7 and V is TRBV7-6, with D uncertain. The germline V gene encodes CDR1 SGHVS and CDR2 FNYEAQ. Trimming pared 5 bases from V and 0 bases from J, leaving 5 bases between. This CDR3 comprises 12 residues. Here the CDR3 reads CASSQDSYEQYF. The CDR3 DNA is TGTGCCAGCAGCCAGGACTCCTACGAGCAGTACTTC.

V usage is TRBV5-6 and J usage is TRBJ1-1; no firm D call. V dropped 4 bases and J dropped 6 bases, with 13 bases sitting between them. CDR1 SGHDT and CDR2 YYEEEE come from the germline V gene. The CDR3 covers 13 residues. The CDR3, as DNA: TGTGCCAGCAGCCTTCGGAAGGGAGCTGAAGCTTTCTTT. Protein: CASSLRKGAEAFF. The whole variable domain, remainder taken from reference TRBV5-6 and TRBJ1-1, is DAGVTQSPTHLIKTRGQQVTLRCSPKSGHDTVSWYQQALGQGPQFIFQYYEEEERQRGNFPDRFSGHQFPNYSSELNVNALLLGDSALYLCASSLRKGAEAFFGQGTRLTVV.

The J gene is TRBJ2-2, the V gene TRBV2; 9 positions match TRBD2. Germline V gene data show CDR1 as SNHLY and CDR2 as FYNNEI. This CDR3 is built from 14 residues. The V and J ends lost 4 bases and 5 bases, in that order; junction bases with no gene match: 2. As DNA, the CDR3 is TGTGCCAGCAGTGTGGCGGGGGGGACCGGGGAGCTGTTTTTT. Its protein product is CASSVAGGTGELFF.

The chain links TRBV7-6 to TRBJ2-7; D call uncertain. From germline, CDR1 is SGHVS and CDR2 FNYEAQ. Trimming pared 5 bases from V and 2 bases from J, leaving 7 bases between. This CDR3 contains 12 residues. In nucleotides, the CDR3 is TGTGCCAGCAGCCAAAATCCCTACGAGCAGTACTTC. Its translation: CASSQNPYEQYF.

In DNA, the CDR3 is TGTGCCAGCTGGGCAGGGATGAACACTGAAGCTTTCTTT. Its protein is CASWAGMNTEAFF. This chain links TRBV28 with TRBJ1-1, with D perhaps TRBD1 (5 bases). With 8 bases removed from V and 0 bases from J, the gap between germline ends came to 10 bases. CDR1 and CDR2 (germline): MDHEN, SYDVKM. This CDR3 has 13 residues.

CDR3 in DNA: TGTGCCAGCAGCCTCGGGGGAAACTATGGCTACACCTTC. It codes for CASSLGGNYGYTF. The genes are TRBV14 and TRBJ1-2, with D tentatively TRBD1 (5 bases). With 4 bases removed from V and 2 bases from J, the gap between germline ends came to 8 bases. The CDR3 runs 13 residues. Germline CDR1 and CDR2: SGHDN and FVKESK.

V usage is TRBV4-2 and J usage is TRBJ2-7, with 7 bases matching TRBD2. The germline gives CDR1 LGHNA, CDR2 YNFKEQ. J was trimmed by 1 base and V by 0 bases; bases with no gene match: 6. This CDR3 has 16 residues. The CDR3 spells CASSQEVREASYEQYF. Here the CDR3 DNA reads TGTGCCAGCAGCCAAGAGGTCCGGGAGGCATCCTACGAGCAGTACTTC.

The V call is TRBV5-5, the J call TRBJ1-1; D ambiguous. Germline assignment: CDR1 SGHKS and CDR2 YYEKEE (reference sequence). The V end lost 0 bases, the J end lost 7 bases, and 7 bases lay between the germline ends. The CDR3 length is 12 residues. The CDR3 sequence: CASSLVGREAFF. DNA of the CDR3: TGTGCCAGCAGCTTGGTGGGCCGTGAAGCTTTCTTT.

The count of this clone is one. The chain links TRBV6-5 to TRBJ1-4; D perhaps matches TRBD1 (6 bases). The V gene's germline CDR1 is MNHEY and CDR2 SVGAGI. V was trimmed by 9 bases and J by 3 bases, leaving 14 bases between them. The CDR3 is made up of 14 amino acids. CDR3 sequence: CARLPTGSNEKLFF. CDR3 nucleotides: TGTGCCAGGCTACCGACAGGCTCTAATGAAAAACTGTTTTTT.

The V call is TRBV6-4, the J call TRBJ2-1; D gene unclear. Per the germline V gene, CDR1 is MRHNA and CDR2 is SNTAGT. Trimming stripped 5 bases from V and 8 bases from J, with 25 bases between. CDR3 length: 17 residues. CDR3 coding DNA: TGTGCCAGCAGTAAAAGCGACCGGGTCTATCCAGACCATGAGCAGTTCTTC. Its protein is CASSKSDRVYPDHEQFF.

The chain employs TRBV29-1 and TRBJ1-4; weak D call: TRBD1 (5 bases). V shed 4 bases and J shed 3 bases, with 9 bases lying between them. Germline V lookup: CDR1 SQVTM, CDR2 ANQGSEA. The CDR3 extends over 13 amino acids. DNA for the CDR3: TGCAGCGTTGGGTGGGGGGCTAATGAAAAACTGTTTTTT. Translating gives CSVGWGANEKLFF. The full variable domain, in which reference TRBV29-1 and TRBJ1-4 provide the parts outside the CDR3, is SAVISQKPSRDICQRGTSLTIQCQVDSQVTMMFWYRQQPGQSLTLIATANQGSEATYESGFVIDKFPISRPNLTFSTLTVSNMSPEDSSIYLCSVGWGANEKLFFGSGTQLSVL.